These 17 T cell receptor beta chains were sequenced from one sample in a study of identifying expanded T cells in peripheral blood. Assay: immunoSEQ multiplex PCR; the TCRdb copy retains only in-frame clones and omits some. The data show about 58,000 clones, approximately 89% seen once. Specimen: blood. The receptors stem from a person aged 18 to 75 in good health.

This clone was counted a single time. CDR3 coding DNA: TGTGCCACCAGCAGTCCGGGACTAGAAGGAAAGGGCCAGTACTTC. It encodes CATSSPGLEGKGQYF. V gene TRBV15 combines with J gene TRBJ2-5; 8 nucleotides line up with TRBD2. J was trimmed by 10 bases and V by 3 bases; bases with no gene match: 13. The CDR3 is made up of 15 amino acids. Germline V CDR1 and CDR2: LNHNV, YYDKDF (reference sequence).

The chain carries TRBV19 and TRBJ2-1; 10 positions agree with TRBD2. This CDR3 has 15 amino acids. Germline-derived CDR1 and CDR2 are LNHDA and SQIVND (reference sequence). Trimming cost V 5 bases and J 7 bases; bases outside gene matches: 8. The CDR3 loop reads CASSSPSGSRNEQFF. The CDR3 DNA reads TGTGCCAGTAGTTCCCCTAGCGGGAGTCGAAATGAGCAGTTCTTC.

As for this clone: One junction end disagrees with the germline gene, perhaps due to a read error. The V gene is TRBV7-8, the J gene TRBJ2-4; D is uncertain. Looked up from germline, CDR1 is SGHVS and CDR2 is FQNEAQ. The CDR3 contains 11 residues. Here the CDR3 DNA reads TGTGCCAGCAGCGTTAGTGGGGTTTGGTCCTTC. Translating it yields CASSVSGVWSF.

The CDR3 loop is CASRLGQGSEQYF. CDR3 coding DNA: TGTGCCAGCAGGCTAGGACAGGGCTCCGAGCAGTACTTC. The chain joins TRBV6-5 to TRBJ2-7; 8 bases line up with TRBD1. CDR1 is MNHEY, CDR2 SVGAGI, per germline. The CDR3 is made up of 13 amino acids. V dropped 6 bases and J dropped 6; count of bases not matched to a gene: 7.

The CDR3 loop is CASSLDRGLTEAFF. CDR3 coding DNA: TGTGCCAGCAGCCTAGACAGGGGTCTCACTGAAGCTTTCTTT. This sequence joins TRBV7-9 and TRBJ1-1; 8 positions match TRBD1. The CDR3 spans 14 residues. The V segment lost 5 bases and the J segment 4 bases; nucleotides outside the gene matches: 6. In germline, CDR1 is SEHNR, CDR2 FQNEAQ (reference sequence).

V usage is TRBV5-1 and J usage is TRBJ2-2, with D unresolved. Between the trimmed V and J ends, which lost 6 bases and 5 bases, there was a span of 8 bases. This CDR3 comprises 12 residues. Looked up from germline, CDR1 is SGHRS and CDR2 is YFSETQ. The CDR3: CASKVATGELFF. CDR3 in DNA: TGCGCCAGCAAAGTTGCGACCGGGGAGCTGTTTTTT.

The J gene is TRBJ2-2, the V gene TRBV28; D gene uncertain. The V gene lost 6 bases and the J gene lost 7 bases, with 12 bases spanning the gap. Germline CDR1 is MDHEN and CDR2 is SYDVKM. The CDR3 has 13 amino acids. This CDR3 reads CASSLGMYGELFF. CDR3 nucleotide sequence: TGTGCCAGCAGCCTTGGGATGTACGGGGAGCTGTTTTTT.

The rearrangement joins TRBV4-3 to TRBJ2-1; 10 positions match TRBD2. Germline V gives CDR1 LGHNA, CDR2 YSLEER. The CDR3 consists of 16 residues. Trimming removed 0 bases from V and 6 bases from J; junction bases left unmatched: 5. CDR3 coding DNA: TGCGCCAGCAGCCAAGACTGGCTAGCGGGAGTCAATGAGCAGTTCTTC. Translating it yields CASSQDWLAGVNEQFF.

V and J are TRBV7-9 and TRBJ1-1; TRBD1 is a possible D gene (6 bases). Per germline, CDR1 SEHNR and CDR2 FQNEAQ (reference sequence). The CDR3 extends over 18 amino acids. The germline V and J ends were trimmed by 3 bases and 3 bases, with 23 bases remaining between them. CDR3 loop: CASSLVPGHFRTDTEAFF. The DNA for the CDR3 is TGTGCCAGCAGCTTGGTTCCGGGACATTTTCGTACGGACACTGAAGCTTTCTTT.

The table lists this clone with a few counts. The chain is built from TRBV7-8 and TRBJ1-5; D unresolved. V lost 2 bases and J lost 5, with 10 bases in between. Germline CDR1 is SGHVS and CDR2 is FQNEAQ. The CDR3 is 14 residues long. The CDR3 sequence is CASSLSRGDQPQHF. As DNA, the CDR3 is TGTGCCAGCAGCTTATCCCGCGGGGATCAGCCCCAGCATTTT.

The V gene is TRBV27, the J gene TRBJ2-1; D is unresolved. The CDR3 length is 11 residues. V was cut by 6 bases and J by 6 bases, with 6 bases left in between. Germline assignment: CDR1 MNHEY and CDR2 SMNVEV (reference sequence). The chain's CDR3 is CASSDFNEQFF. As DNA, the CDR3 is TGTGCCAGCAGCGACTTCAATGAGCAGTTCTTC.

This clone has more than one count but fewer than ten. This chain links TRBV6-4 with TRBJ2-5, with 8 bases lining up with TRBD2. Per germline, CDR1 MRHNA and CDR2 SNTAGT. The CDR3 covers 15 residues. Trimming cost V 5 bases and J 2 bases; bases outside gene matches: 7. For the CDR3, the DNA is TGTGCCAGCAGTCTCACAGGCGGGGGGCAAGAGACCCAGTACTTC. Its protein product is CASSLTGGGQETQYF.

The chain carries TRBV6-1 and TRBJ2-1; 10 bases fit TRBD2. Germline V CDR1 and CDR2: MNHNS, SASEGT. V dropped 7 bases and J dropped 6; count of bases not matched to a gene: 6. The CDR3 length is 14 residues. The CDR3 DNA reads as TGTGCCAGCATTACGGGACTAGCGTCCAATGAGCAGTTCTTC. It yields the protein CASITGLASNEQFF.

The V and J genes are TRBV7-2 and TRBJ2-1; perhaps TRBD2 as D (6 bases). This CDR3 has 16 residues. Per the germline V gene, CDR1 is SGHTA and CDR2 is FQGNSA. V was pared by 3 bases and J by 6 bases, with 18 bases between. CDR3 region: CASSFARVGLFNEQFF. The CDR3 DNA is TGTGCCAGCAGCTTTGCCCGAGTGGGACTCTTCAATGAGCAGTTCTTC. The full variable domain, with the rest looked up from reference TRBV7-2 and TRBJ2-1, is GAGVSQSPSNKVTEKGKDVELRCDPISGHTALYWYRQSLGQGLEFLIYFQGNSAPDKSGLPSDRFSAERTGGSVSTLTIQRTQQEDSAVYLCASSFARVGLFNEQFFGPGTRLTVL.

V gene TRBV28 combines with J gene TRBJ2-1, with 12 bases matching TRBD2. V shed 5 bases, J shed 0 bases, and the junction held 5 bases outside the gene matches. Germline CDR1 reads MDHEN; CDR2 reads SYDVKM. The CDR3 covers 17 residues. CDR3 DNA sequence: TGTGCCAGCAGTCCCCGACTAGCGGGGGTCTCCTACAATGAGCAGTTCTTC. As protein: CASSPRLAGVSYNEQFF.

V is TRBV6-5 and J is TRBJ1-2; D unclear. The V end was cut by 6 bases, the J end by 4 bases, with 12 bases between. Germline V gene data show CDR1 as MNHEY and CDR2 as SVGAGI. The CDR3 is made up of 13 amino acids. The CDR3 region has the DNA TGTGCCAGCAGCCGGGTCCCAATCTATGGCTACACCTTC. Amino acids: CASSRVPIYGYTF.

The chain links TRBV2 to TRBJ2-3; D unresolved. The ends were cut back, 5 bases at V and 5 bases at J, with 17 bases in the middle. The germline CDR1 and CDR2 sequences are SNHLY and FYNNEI. This CDR3 has 15 amino acids. The CDR3: CASSSEWALGDTQYF. CDR3 nucleotides: TGTGCCAGCAGTTCGGAGTGGGCCTTGGGAGATACGCAGTATTTT.